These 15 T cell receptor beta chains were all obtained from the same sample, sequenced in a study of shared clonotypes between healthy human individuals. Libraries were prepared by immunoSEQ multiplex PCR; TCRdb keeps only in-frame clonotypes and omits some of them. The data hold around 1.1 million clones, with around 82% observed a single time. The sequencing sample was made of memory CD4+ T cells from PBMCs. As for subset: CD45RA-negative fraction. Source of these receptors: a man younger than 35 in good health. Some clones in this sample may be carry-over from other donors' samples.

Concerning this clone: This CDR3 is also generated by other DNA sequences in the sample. CDR3 sequence: CASSFAGETQYF. The DNA of the CDR3 is TGCGCCAGCAGCTTTGCAGGGGAGACCCAGTACTTC. This chain uses TRBV5-1 with TRBJ2-5, with D perhaps TRBD1 (5 bases). V shed 2 bases and J shed 5 bases, with 7 bases lying between them. Germline lookup yields CDR1 SGHRS and CDR2 YFSETQ. The CDR3 is 12 amino acids.

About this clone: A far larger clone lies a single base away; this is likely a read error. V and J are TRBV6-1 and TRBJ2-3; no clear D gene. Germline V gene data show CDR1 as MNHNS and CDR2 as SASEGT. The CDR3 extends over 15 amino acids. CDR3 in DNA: TGTGTCAGCAGTGAACCGGGTGATGGGACAGATACGCAGTATTTT. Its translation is CVSSEPGDGTDTQYF.

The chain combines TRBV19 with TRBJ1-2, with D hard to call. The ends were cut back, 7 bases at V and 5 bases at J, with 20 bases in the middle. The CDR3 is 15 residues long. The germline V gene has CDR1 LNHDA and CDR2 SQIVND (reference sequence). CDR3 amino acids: CASTPTALVLYGYTF. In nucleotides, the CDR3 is TGTGCCAGTACCCCTACAGCACTCGTTTTATATGGCTACACCTTC. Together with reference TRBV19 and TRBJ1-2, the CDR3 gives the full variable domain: DGGITQSPKYLFRKEGQNVTLSCEQNLNHDAMYWYRQDPGQGLRLIYYSQIVNDFQKGDIAEGYSVSREKKESFPLTVTSAQKNPTAFYLCASTPTALVLYGYTFGSGTRLTVV.

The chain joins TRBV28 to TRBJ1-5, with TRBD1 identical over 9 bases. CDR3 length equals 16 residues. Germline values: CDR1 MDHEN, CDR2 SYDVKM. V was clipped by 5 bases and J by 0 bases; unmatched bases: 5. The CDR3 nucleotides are TGTGCCAGCAGTCCTAGACAGGGGGTTAGCAATCAGCCCCAGCATTTT. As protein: CASSPRQGVSNQPQHF.

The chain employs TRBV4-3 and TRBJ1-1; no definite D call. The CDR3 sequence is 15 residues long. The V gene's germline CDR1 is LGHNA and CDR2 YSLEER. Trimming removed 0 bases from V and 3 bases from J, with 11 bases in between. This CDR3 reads CASSQESRADTEAFF. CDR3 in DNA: TGCGCCAGCAGCCAAGAATCGAGGGCTGACACTGAAGCTTTCTTT.

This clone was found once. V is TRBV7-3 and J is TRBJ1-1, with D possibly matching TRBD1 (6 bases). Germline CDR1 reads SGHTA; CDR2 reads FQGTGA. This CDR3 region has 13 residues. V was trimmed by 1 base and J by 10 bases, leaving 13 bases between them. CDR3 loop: CASSLIRDNRAFF. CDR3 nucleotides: TGTGCCAGCAGCTTAATCAGGGACAATAGAGCTTTCTTT. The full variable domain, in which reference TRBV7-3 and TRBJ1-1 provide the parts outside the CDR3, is GAGVSQTPSNKVTEKGKYVELRCDPISGHTALYWYRQSLGQGPEFLIYFQGTGAADDSGLPNDRFFAVRPEGSVSTLKIQRTERGDSAVYLCASSLIRDNRAFFGQGTRLTVV.

CDR3 protein: CASSQVYRSTASSGNTIYF. The DNA of the CDR3 is TGCGCCAGCAGCCAAGTTTATCGGTCAACAGCCTCCTCTGGAAACACCATATATTTT. This rearrangement joins TRBV4-3 to TRBJ1-3; D is undetermined. V lost 1 base and J 0 bases, leaving 19 bases between the germline ends. This CDR3 has 19 amino acids. Germline CDR1 reads LGHNA; CDR2 reads YSLEER.

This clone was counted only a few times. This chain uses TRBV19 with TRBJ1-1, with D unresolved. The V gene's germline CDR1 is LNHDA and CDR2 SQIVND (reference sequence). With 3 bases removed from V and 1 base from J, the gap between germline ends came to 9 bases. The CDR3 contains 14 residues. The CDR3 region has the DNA TGTGCCAGTAGTATTCCGGTGAGGAACACTGAAGCTTTCTTT. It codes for CASSIPVRNTEAFF.

CDR3: CATDHTNPGHRYEQYF. In DNA form, the CDR3 reads TGTGCCACCGACCACACCAATCCGGGACACCGCTACGAGCAGTACTTC. The chain carries TRBV10-3 and TRBJ2-7, with D tentatively TRBD1 (6 bases). Deletions cut 10 bases from V and 3 bases from J, with 25 bases between. The CDR3 sequence is 16 residues long. CDR1 and CDR2 (germline): ENHRY, SYGVKD.

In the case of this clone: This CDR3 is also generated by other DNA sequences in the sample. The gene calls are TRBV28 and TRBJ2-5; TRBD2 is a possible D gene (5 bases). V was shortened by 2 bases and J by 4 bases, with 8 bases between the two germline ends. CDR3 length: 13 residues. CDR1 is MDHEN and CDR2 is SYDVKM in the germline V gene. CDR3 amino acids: CASSLAGLETQYF. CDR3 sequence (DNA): TGTGCCAGCAGTTTAGCGGGTTTAGAGACCCAGTACTTC.

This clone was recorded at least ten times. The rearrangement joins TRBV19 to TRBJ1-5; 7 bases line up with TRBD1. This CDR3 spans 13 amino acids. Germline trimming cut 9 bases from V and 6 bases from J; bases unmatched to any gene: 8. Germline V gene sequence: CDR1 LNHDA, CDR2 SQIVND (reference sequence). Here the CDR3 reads CARSGTVIQPQHF. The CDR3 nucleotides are TGTGCCAGAAGCGGGACAGTGATTCAGCCCCAGCATTTT.

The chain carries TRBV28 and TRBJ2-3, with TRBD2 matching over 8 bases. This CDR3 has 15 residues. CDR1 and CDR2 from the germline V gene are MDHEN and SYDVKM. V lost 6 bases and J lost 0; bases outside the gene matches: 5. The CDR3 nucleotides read TGTGCCAGCAGACTAGCGGTACTAAGCACAGATACGCAGTATTTT. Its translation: CASRLAVLSTDTQYF.

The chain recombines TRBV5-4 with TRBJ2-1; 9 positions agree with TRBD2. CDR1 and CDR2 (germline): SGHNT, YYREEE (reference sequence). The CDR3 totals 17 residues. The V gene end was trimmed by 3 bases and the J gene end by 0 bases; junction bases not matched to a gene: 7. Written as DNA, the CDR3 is TGTGCCAGCAGCTCTTCTAGCGGGGCTAGCTCCTACAATGAGCAGTTCTTC. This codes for CASSSSSGASSYNEQFF. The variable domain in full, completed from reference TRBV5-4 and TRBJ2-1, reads ETGVTQSPTHLIKTRGQQVTLRCSSQSGHNTVSWYQQALGQGPQFIFQYYREEENGRGNFPPRFSGLQFPNYSSELNVNALELDDSALYLCASSSSSGASSYNEQFFGPGTRLTVL.

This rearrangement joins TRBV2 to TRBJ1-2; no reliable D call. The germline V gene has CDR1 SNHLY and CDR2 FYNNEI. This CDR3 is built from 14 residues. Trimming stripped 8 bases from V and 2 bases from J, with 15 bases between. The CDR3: CASGRATRNYGYTF. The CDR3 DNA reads TGTGCCAGCGGAAGAGCTACTAGAAACTATGGCTACACCTTC.

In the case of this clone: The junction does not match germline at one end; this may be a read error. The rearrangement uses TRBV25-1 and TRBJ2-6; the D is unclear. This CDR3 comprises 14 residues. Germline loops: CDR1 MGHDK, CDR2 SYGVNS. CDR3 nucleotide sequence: TGTGCCAGCAGTGAATCTAAGCAGGCCGACGTCCTGACTTTC. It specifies CASSESKQADVLTF.